The 18 T cell receptor beta chains below come from one sample, sequenced in a study of T-cell memory formation after mild COVID-19. TCRdb fed the 5' RACE reads into MiXCR, producing one record per CDR3 protein. Among 550,000 to 600,000 distinct CDR3 sequences listed, about a fifth were seen once. Sequenced: PBMCs or a T cell subset sorted from them (not recorded which). These receptors all come from an adult woman who had mild COVID-19 (a few samples of this study predate the infection). Cell type and time point are not known.

This clonotype has a count of ten or more. The rearrangement joins TRBV25-1 to TRBJ2-2; 11 positions agree with TRBD2. Germline-derived CDR1 and CDR2 are MGHDK and SYGVNS. The CDR3 contains 18 residues. V was pared by 6 bases and J by 7 bases, with 16 bases of the junction left unmatched. The CDR3 reads CASSESSGGPGASGELFF. CDR3 bases: TGTGCCAGCAGCGAGTCTAGCGGGGGGCCAGGTGCTAGCGGGGAGCTGTTTTTT.

The chain uses TRBV3-1 and TRBJ1-1; tentative D call: TRBD1 (5 bases). The germline CDR1 and CDR2 sequences are LGHDT and YNNKEL (reference sequence). This CDR3 region has 15 residues. Trimming cost V 7 bases and J 2 bases, with 17 bases left between them. This CDR3 reads CASTQGGAINTEAFF. DNA of the CDR3: TGTGCCAGCACGCAAGGCGGGGCAATAAACACTGAAGCTTTCTTT.

This clonotype has only a few counts. The chain carries TRBV4-3 and TRBJ2-1; 10 positions agree with TRBD2. Germline CDR1 and CDR2: LGHNA and YSLEER. CDR3 length: 16 residues. V was pared by 3 bases and J by 4 bases, with 6 bases of the junction left unmatched. The DNA of the CDR3 is TGCGCCAGCAGCCATATGGGACTAGCGACTTACAATGAGCAGTTCTTC. Translated, it gives CASSHMGLATYNEQFF.

The chain recombines TRBV5-1 with TRBJ1-6; D gene ambiguous. V gave up 0 bases and J gave up 8 bases, with 12 bases separating them. CDR1 and CDR2 from the germline V gene are SGHRS and YFSETQ. The CDR3 totals 15 residues. The CDR3 is CASSLEFGADSPLHF. The CDR3 DNA follows: TGCGCCAGCAGCTTGGAATTCGGAGCGGATTCACCCCTCCACTTT.

The chain joins TRBV6-6 to TRBJ1-1, with a possible D match to TRBD1 (5 bases). Germline V lookup: CDR1 MNHNY, CDR2 SVGAGI (reference sequence). The germline V and J ends were trimmed by 2 bases and 2 bases, with 12 bases remaining between them. CDR3 length: 15 residues. In DNA form, the CDR3 reads TGTGCCAGCAGTTACGCGGGGCCAGCCAACACTGAAGCTTTCTTT. Translation gives CASSYAGPANTEAFF.

This clonotype was observed a few times. The chain combines TRBV29-1 with TRBJ1-5; 7 bases line up with TRBD1. The germline V gene encodes CDR1 SQVTM and CDR2 ANQGSEA. V trimming: 4 bases; J trimming: 6 bases; junction bases outside the gene matches: 9. This CDR3 contains 14 residues. CDR3 in amino acids: CSVAQAGGSQPQHF. The CDR3 DNA reads TGCAGCGTTGCGCAAGCAGGGGGTAGTCAGCCCCAGCATTTT.

This clonotype came up a few times. J is TRBJ2-7 and V is TRBV2, with TRBD2 matching 7 bases. The germline V gene encodes CDR1 SNHLY and CDR2 FYNNEI. V was clipped by 7 bases and J by 3 bases; unmatched bases: 9. CDR3 length: 14 amino acids. The DNA for the CDR3 is TGTGCCAGCAACTCAGCGGGGATTAACTACGAGCAGTACTTC. Protein product: CASNSAGINYEQYF.

This clonotype was observed a handful of times. The chain's CDR3 is CASSYSPATSGRIARQETQYF. CDR3 sequence (DNA): TGTGCCAGCAGTTACTCCCCAGCGACTAGCGGGAGGATCGCGCGGCAAGAGACCCAGTACTTC. The chain is built from TRBV6-2 or TRBV6-3 and TRBJ2-5; 13 bases fit TRBD2. The CDR3 runs 21 residues. Germline V gives CDR1 MNHEY, CDR2 SVGEGT. J gave up 2 bases and V 0 bases, and 15 bases lay outside the gene matches.

This clonotype was seen repeatedly, ten times or more. The chain's CDR3 is CSARGQGLHQPQHF. For the CDR3, the DNA is TGCAGTGCTAGAGGGCAGGGGCTCCATCAGCCCCAGCATTTT. The chain employs TRBV20-1 and TRBJ1-5, with D maybe TRBD1 (6 bases). The ends were cut back, 1 base at V and 5 bases at J, with 12 bases in the middle. Germline V gene data show CDR1 as DFQATT and CDR2 as SNEGSKA (reference sequence). The CDR3 sequence is 14 residues long.

This clonotype was found a few times. J is TRBJ2-4 and V is TRBV9, with D perhaps matching TRBD2 (5 bases). Germline V lookup: CDR1 SGDLS, CDR2 YYNGEE. V was trimmed by 0 bases and J by 0 bases, leaving 13 bases between them. The CDR3 extends over 17 amino acids. The CDR3 spells CASSVGTSGVAKNIQYF. The CDR3 coding sequence is TGTGCCAGCAGCGTAGGGACGAGCGGTGTAGCCAAAAACATTCAGTACTTC.

This clonotype has just a few counts. V is TRBV6-7 and J is TRBJ1-1; perhaps TRBD1 as D (5 bases). TRBV6-7 is an open reading frame whose function is uncertain. CDR3 length: 16 amino acids. The V end lost 2 bases, the J end lost 0 bases, and 13 bases lay between the germline ends. The DNA for the CDR3 is TGTGCCAGCAGTTACGGGTATAAGGGGTTGAACACTGAAGCTTTCTTT. It specifies CASSYGYKGLNTEAFF.

The V and J genes are TRBV20-1 and TRBJ2-7, with a weak D call TRBD1 (6 bases). Per germline, CDR1 DFQATT and CDR2 SNEGSKA (reference sequence). Trimming shortened V by 0 bases and J by 3 bases, and 15 bases separated the two germline ends. CDR3 size: 15 residues. The DNA of the CDR3 is TGCAGTGCTAGAGATCATATAGGGGGTGGCTACGAGCAGTACTTC. Protein: CSARDHIGGGYEQYF.

In DNA, the CDR3 is TGTGCCAGCAGCGTTTCAGGGTATGGTGGGGCCAACGTCCTGACTTTC. The encoded protein is CASSVSGYGGANVLTF. This chain connects TRBV9 to TRBJ2-6, with D maybe TRBD1 (5 bases). Deletions cut 2 bases from V and 3 bases from J, with 12 bases between. Germline V gene lookup returns CDR1 SGDLS and CDR2 YYNGEE. The CDR3 extends over 16 amino acids.

The chain carries TRBV7-2 and TRBJ2-3, with D hard to call. This CDR3 contains 16 residues. The germline CDR1 and CDR2 sequences are SGHTA and FQGNSA. The ends were cut back, 7 bases at V and 0 bases at J, with 17 bases in the middle. DNA for the CDR3: TGTGCCAGCACCTATCAATTAGGGCTTAGCACAGATACGCAGTATTTT. It is translated as CASTYQLGLSTDTQYF. The entire variable domain, with the rest obtained from reference TRBV7-2 and TRBJ2-3, is as follows: GAGVSQSPSNKVTEKGKDVELRCDPISGHTALYWYRQSLGQGLEFLIYFQGNSAPDKSGLPSDRFSAERTGGSVSTLTIQRTQQEDSAVYLCASTYQLGLSTDTQYFGPGTRLTVL.

This chain connects TRBV7-9 to TRBJ2-1; 8 positions match TRBD2. Trimming at V came to 5 bases and at J to 3 bases, leaving 12 bases not matched to a gene. Germline V CDR1 and CDR2: SEHNR, FQNEAQ (reference sequence). The CDR3 has 17 residues. CDR3 loop: CASSPRGSGANYNEQFF. The CDR3, as DNA: TGTGCCAGCAGCCCCCGGGGTAGCGGGGCAAACTACAATGAGCAGTTCTTC.

J is TRBJ2-5 and V is TRBV20-1; no clear D. Trimming stripped 6 bases from V and 2 bases from J, with 10 bases between. In germline, CDR1 is DFQATT, CDR2 SNEGSKA (reference sequence). The CDR3 runs to 12 residues. In DNA form, the CDR3 reads TGCAGTGCAAGCCCCCCTCAAGAGACCCAGTACTTC. It is translated as CSASPPQETQYF.

In its sample, this clonotype was seen a few times. The chain employs TRBV4-1 and TRBJ2-1; 9 bases align to TRBD2. With V trimmed by 0 bases and J by 9 bases, 9 bases remained unmatched. This CDR3 region has 16 residues. The germline V gene has CDR1 MGHRA and CDR2 YSYEKL. The CDR3 region has the DNA TGCGCCAGCAGCCAAGAGGGACTAGCCAACAGGGGTGAGCAGTTCTTC. Amino acids: CASSQEGLANRGEQFF.

A few counts support this clonotype. The chain couples TRBV2 to TRBJ1-1, with TRBD1 matching over 7 bases. The germline CDR1 and CDR2 sequences are SNHLY and FYNNEI. The trim removed 0 bases at V and 2 bases at J, leaving 3 bases unmatched. The CDR3 is made up of 15 amino acids. The CDR3 DNA reads as TGTGCCAGCAGTGAAGCCGGGACAGTAAACACTGAAGCTTTCTTT. This encodes CASSEAGTVNTEAFF.